These 29 T cell receptor beta chains were all obtained from the same sample, sequenced in a study of T-cell reconstitution after alpha-beta-depleted transplantation in children (dated by TCRdb to about 2016). Libraries were built with PCR. Instrument used: Illumina HiSeq 2500. Molecular barcoding was employed in the preparation of TCR libraries, with unique molecular identifiers being used to normalize TCRbeta repertoire quantification. The public sequencing data were trimmed at Q25 with fastp and processed into clonotypes with MiXCR by TCRdb, which kept only in-frame beta chains. CDR3 protein sequences are deduplicated, and each keeps its most common genes and DNA. The sample yields 600,000 to 700,000 distinct CDR3 sequences; over 10% were counted once. 0.79% of the sample is taken by the ten largest. Reading the label with the study, this specimen's treatment or condition is: allogeneic hematopoietic cell transplantation with graft depleted of TCRalphabeta T cells and CD19 B cells.

The sample here was PBMCs, taken before TCRalphabeta/CD19-depleted stem cell transplant. Source of these receptors: a girl aged 2 to 10 with congenital amegakaryocytic thrombocytopenia, due to receive a stem cell transplant.

The rearrangement uses TRBV7-9 and TRBJ2-1, with a tentative D call TRBD2 (6 bases). This CDR3 comprises 15 residues. Trimming removed 5 bases from V and 8 bases from J, with 19 bases in between. Looked up from germline, CDR1 is SEHNR and CDR2 is FQNEAQ (reference sequence). For the CDR3, the DNA is TGTGCCAGCAGCATCGGAGTAGGACGGGAGCATGAGCAGTTCTTC. Protein sequence: CASSIGVGREHEQFF.

The V call is TRBV2, the J call TRBJ2-7; D uncertain. CDR1 is SNHLY and CDR2 is FYNNEI in the germline V gene. This CDR3 has 15 residues. For the CDR3, the DNA is TGTGTCTGCCGCTCCGGGCACTCCCACATGAACGAGCAGTACTTC. Protein product: CVCRSGHSHMNEQYF.

This clonotype was seen many times. This chain uses TRBV20-1 with TRBJ2-3, with 8 bases that match TRBD1. The V segment lost 3 bases and the J segment 0 bases; nucleotides outside the gene matches: 8. The CDR3 has 16 residues. Germline V gives CDR1 DFQATT, CDR2 SNEGSKA (reference sequence). The CDR3 spells CSASGSGQVSTDTQYF. In DNA, the CDR3 is TGCAGTGCTAGTGGGTCGGGACAGGTTAGCACAGATACGCAGTATTTT.

This clonotype turned up a few times. The DNA of the CDR3 is TGCTGTGTCCCCGGGACTAGCGGGAGTGTTTACACCGGGGAGCTGTTTTTT. Protein product: CCVPGTSGSVYTGELFF. The chain couples TRBV20-1 to TRBJ2-2; 14 nucleotides match TRBD2. Germline values: CDR1 DFQATT, CDR2 SNEGSKA (reference sequence). CDR3 length equals 17 residues.

This clonotype has a handful of counts. The CDR3 DNA follows: TGCGCCAGCAGCCGCCAGACTAGCGCCCTCACCGGGGAGCTGTTTTTT. Amino acids: CASSRQTSALTGELFF. The V gene is TRBV4-1, the J gene TRBJ2-2, with TRBD2 matching 8 bases. CDR1 and CDR2 (germline): MGHRA, YSYEKL. The CDR3 runs to 16 residues. J lost 4 bases, V lost 4 bases, and 8 bases had no gene match.

This clonotype has at least ten counts. V usage is TRBV6-1 and J usage is TRBJ1-2, with D tentatively TRBD1 (6 bases). Between the trimmed V and J ends, which lost 2 bases and 13 bases, there was a span of 14 bases. Germline CDR1 is MNHNS and CDR2 is SASEGT. CDR3 length: 12 amino acids. CDR3 amino acids: CASSERGVGSTF. CDR3 in DNA: TGTGCCAGCAGTGAAAGGGGGGTCGGATCCACCTTC.

This clonotype was picked up many times. The chain employs TRBV5-1 and TRBJ1-1; D call uncertain. This CDR3 region has 15 residues. V lost 0 bases to trimming and J lost 3 bases, with 12 bases between them. Germline lookup yields CDR1 SGHRS and CDR2 YFSETQ. The CDR3 spells CASSLASSLDTEAFF. The CDR3 coding sequence is TGCGCCAGCAGCTTGGCCTCGAGCCTGGACACTGAAGCTTTCTTT.

This chain joins TRBV7-6 and TRBJ2-2; D unclear. Trimming removed 5 bases from V and 5 bases from J, with 18 bases in between. The germline gives CDR1 SGHVS, CDR2 FNYEAQ. This CDR3 comprises 16 residues. CDR3 DNA: TGTGCCAGCAGCCGAAAAGCCGGGTCCCGTACCGGGGAGCTGTTTTTT. Translated: CASSRKAGSRTGELFF.

In this sample, this clonotype turned up many times. The chain combines TRBV20-1 with TRBJ2-7; 8 nucleotides match TRBD2. Germline CDR1 is DFQATT and CDR2 is SNEGSKA (reference sequence). The trim removed 0 bases at V and 2 bases at J, leaving 0 bases unmatched. The CDR3 is 13 amino acids. The DNA of the CDR3 is TGCAGTGCTAGAGACGGGAGGGCCTACGAGCAGTACTTC. Translated, it gives CSARDGRAYEQYF.

This clonotype was observed a few times. J is TRBJ2-1 and V is TRBV20-1, with 11 positions matching TRBD2. This CDR3 is built from 15 residues. V lost 0 bases, J lost 8 bases, and 6 bases stayed unmatched. Germline CDR1 DFQATT, CDR2 SNEGSKA (reference sequence). CDR3 bases: TGCAGTGCTAGAGACAATAGCGGGAGGGCTCATGAGCAGTTCTTC. Encoded protein: CSARDNSGRAHEQFF.

This clonotype was counted at least ten times. The chain joins TRBV29-1 to TRBJ2-1; 9 nucleotides match TRBD2. CDR3 size: 14 residues. V was clipped by 4 bases and J by 3 bases; unmatched bases: 4. Germline lookup yields CDR1 SQVTM and CDR2 ANQGSEA. The CDR3 sequence is CSVVASGDYNEQFF. DNA of the CDR3: TGCAGCGTTGTGGCTAGCGGGGACTACAATGAGCAGTTCTTC.

V gene TRBV7-3 combines with J gene TRBJ2-1; a weak D match, TRBD2 (5 bases). V lost 5 bases and J lost 0, with 14 bases in between. Germline CDR1 and CDR2: SGHTA and FQGTGA. CDR3 length: 16 residues. Here the CDR3 reads CASSLSAEGSYNEQFF. CDR3 DNA: TGTGCCAGCAGCCTTTCGGCCGAGGGCTCCTACAATGAGCAGTTCTTC.

This clonotype was found many times. This chain joins TRBV4-1 and TRBJ2-1; 9 bases are a match to TRBD1. There are 14 residues in the CDR3. Germline V CDR1 and CDR2: MGHRA, YSYEKL. J was trimmed by 7 bases and V by 6 bases; bases with no gene match: 7. The CDR3 region has the DNA TGCGCCAGCAGGCAGGGACAGGGAATGAATGAGCAGTTCTTC. This translates into CASRQGQGMNEQFF.

As regards this clonotype: This sequence may be a read error, since a much larger clone differs from it by one base. The V call is TRBV5-1, the J call TRBJ1-5; the match to TRBD1 covers 7 bases. In germline, CDR1 is SGHRS, CDR2 YFSETQ. The CDR3 is 15 amino acids. CDR3 residues: CASGFEGQSNQPQHF. The DNA of the CDR3 is TGCGCCAGCGGCTTTGAGGGACAGAGCAATCAGCCCCAGCATTTT.

Ten or more counts support this clonotype. V usage is TRBV28 and J usage is TRBJ2-4; D may correspond to TRBD1 or TRBD2 (5 bases each). V was cut by 4 bases and J by 0 bases, with 16 bases left in between. Germline CDR1 and CDR2: MDHEN and SYDVKM. CDR3 length equals 17 residues. The CDR3 sequence is CASSSRGHLLAKNIQYF. DNA of the CDR3: TGTGCCAGCAGTTCCCGGGGCCATCTCCTAGCCAAAAACATTCAGTACTTC.

This clonotype was recorded a few times. The genes are TRBV12-3 or TRBV12-4 and TRBJ2-7; D call uncertain. This CDR3 has 18 residues. V was trimmed by 8 bases and J by 5 bases, leaving 31 bases between them. In nucleotides, the CDR3 is TGTGCCAGCTCCCCTCTTTGGGAAACCGGGCAGAAATTCCACGAGCAGTACTTC. It encodes CASSPLWETGQKFHEQYF.

The chain has TRBV5-1 and TRBJ1-1; D is perhaps TRBD1 (5 bases). Trimming stripped 0 bases from V and 5 bases from J, with 14 bases between. In germline, CDR1 is SGHRS, CDR2 YFSETQ. CDR3 length equals 15 residues. The CDR3 coding sequence is TGCGCCAGCAGCTTGGTGGGGGGGGAAGGGACTGAAGCTTTCTTT. Protein product: CASSLVGGEGTEAFF.

This clonotype was seen a few times. The genes are TRBV5-1 and TRBJ2-5; TRBD1 agrees at 7 bases. The CDR3 loop spans 16 amino acids. Germline V CDR1 and CDR2: SGHRS, YFSETQ. The V segment lost 0 bases and the J segment 3 bases; nucleotides outside the gene matches: 8. The CDR3 protein is CASSLGGTAKKETQYF. The CDR3 nucleotides are TGCGCCAGCAGCTTGGGGGGGACAGCTAAAAAAGAGACCCAGTACTTC.

This clonotype was recorded at least ten times. V usage is TRBV4-2 and J usage is TRBJ2-1; TRBD2 aligns across 10 bases. V shed 0 bases and J 8 bases; nucleotides not matched to a gene: 10. Germline values: CDR1 LGHNA, CDR2 YNFKEQ. CDR3 length equals 17 residues. The CDR3 sequence is CASSQEILAGVVHEQFF. CDR3 sequence (DNA): TGTGCCAGCAGCCAAGAGATTCTAGCGGGAGTGGTGCATGAGCAGTTCTTC.

V usage is TRBV11-2 and J usage is TRBJ2-2; D is tentatively TRBD1 or TRBD2 (6 bases each). The germline CDR1 and CDR2 sequences are SGHAT and FQNNGV. Trimming removed 0 bases from V and 6 bases from J, with 11 bases in between. CDR3 length: 15 residues. In nucleotides, the CDR3 is TGTGCCAGCAGCTTAGATGGGGGGCGCGCCGGGGAGCTGTTTTTT. Translation: CASSLDGGRAGELFF.

This clonotype was seen ten or more times. V gene TRBV20-1 combines with J gene TRBJ1-1; a possible D gene is TRBD1 (6 bases). The CDR3 covers 14 residues. The germline V gene encodes CDR1 DFQATT and CDR2 SNEGSKA (reference sequence). V was shortened by 3 bases and J by 2 bases, with 13 bases between the two germline ends. CDR3 region: CSASLAQGNTEAFF. The CDR3 DNA follows: TGCAGTGCTAGCTTGGCACAGGGAAACACTGAAGCTTTCTTT.

This clonotype was seen many times. V is TRBV28 and J is TRBJ1-5; D remains unclear. The CDR3 totals 12 residues. Germline V gene data show CDR1 as MDHEN and CDR2 as SYDVKM. V was trimmed by 2 bases and J by 6 bases, leaving 5 bases between them. CDR3 nucleotides: TGTGCCAGCAGTTTAATATCTCAGCCCCAGCATTTT. Its translation is CASSLISQPQHF.

This clonotype came up many times. The J gene is TRBJ2-7, the V gene TRBV20-1; 7 bases align to TRBD2. Germline V lookup: CDR1 DFQATT, CDR2 SNEGSKA (reference sequence). The CDR3 length is 16 residues. V was clipped by 0 bases and J by 0 bases; unmatched bases: 8. The CDR3 DNA is TGCAGTGCTAGAGATTTCGCTAGCGGCGCCTCCTACGAGCAGTACTTC. Translation: CSARDFASGASYEQYF.

V is TRBV2 and J is TRBJ2-1; D is unresolved. Germline loops: CDR1 SNHLY, CDR2 FYNNEI. Between the trimmed V and J ends, which lost 8 bases and 4 bases, there was a span of 12 bases. The CDR3 runs 13 residues. CDR3 amino acids: CASRFTDYNEQFF. CDR3 bases: TGTGCCAGCCGGTTCACCGATTACAATGAGCAGTTCTTC.

This clonotype was recorded a few times. The chain uses TRBV9 and TRBJ2-2; D may be TRBD2 (6 bases). Germline-derived CDR1 and CDR2 are SGDLS and YYNGEE. Trimming removed 3 bases from V and 6 bases from J, with 18 bases in between. The length of the CDR3 is 16 residues. CDR3 amino acids: CASSAVGGTLSGELFF. CDR3 sequence (DNA): TGTGCCAGCAGCGCGGTGGGGGGTACCCTATCCGGGGAGCTGTTTTTT.

In the case of this clonotype: It may be a read error: a sequence one base away is much more abundant. The chain recombines TRBV15 with TRBJ2-2; D possibly corresponds to TRBD2 (6 bases). The ends were cut back, 0 bases at V and 11 bases at J, with 13 bases in the middle. The CDR3 is 14 amino acids. The germline V gene has CDR1 LNHNV and CDR2 YYDKDF (reference sequence). CDR3 region: CATSREAGKSELFF. The CDR3 DNA reads TGTGCCACCAGCAGAGAGGCGGGAAAGAGCGAGCTGTTTTTT.

A few counts support this clonotype. The chain recombines TRBV18 with TRBJ2-2; no reliable D call. CDR3 length: 15 amino acids. CDR1 and CDR2 from the germline V gene are KGHSH and LQKENI. Trimming removed 3 bases from V and 0 bases from J, with 8 bases in between. CDR3 bases: TGTGCCAGCTCACCCGAAGCCCCGAACACCGGGGAGCTGTTTTTT. Protein product: CASSPEAPNTGELFF.

This clonotype was seen ten or more times. The genes are TRBV7-9 and TRBJ2-7, with D unclear. Per the germline V gene, CDR1 is SEHNR and CDR2 is FQNEAQ (reference sequence). V lost 1 base, J lost 7 bases, and 5 bases lay in between. The CDR3 totals 11 residues. As DNA, the CDR3 is TGTGCCAGCAGCTTAGAGGTGGAGCAGTACTTC. Translated: CASSLEVEQYF.

The J gene is TRBJ2-1, the V gene TRBV6-1; weak D call: TRBD2 (6 bases). Per the germline V gene, CDR1 is MNHNS and CDR2 is SASEGT. The CDR3 length is 16 residues. Trimming pared 6 bases from V and 7 bases from J, leaving 22 bases between. The CDR3 region is CASSFGPLDRGNEQFF. The CDR3 DNA follows: TGTGCCAGCAGCTTTGGTCCTCTAGACCGGGGGAATGAGCAGTTCTTC.